Listed here are 23 T cell receptor beta chains from one sample, sequenced in a study of CD8+ T cells in alopecia areata. Extracted from the samples, RNA was reverse transcribed into cDNA to serve as the sequencing template. TCRdb's table, derived via immunoSEQ multiplex PCR, lists solely in-frame clones and lacks some. Of roughly 120,000 clones detected, approximately 60% appear once; the ten largest clones hold around 3%. Sequenced sample: CD4+ T cells sorted from blood. The receptors shown here come from a human donor in good health.

In this sample, this clone turned up a few times. V usage is TRBV27 and J usage is TRBJ1-6; D is ambiguous. CDR1 is MNHEY and CDR2 is SMNVEV in the germline V gene (reference sequence). V was trimmed by 1 base and J by 2 bases, leaving 6 bases between them. The CDR3 covers 15 residues. CDR3 in DNA: TGTGCCAGCAGTTTATTGACTGCCTATAATTCACCCCTCCACTTT. It translates to CASSLLTAYNSPLHF.

The CDR3 sequence: CATGRVPDSYEQYF. CDR3 sequence (DNA): TGTGCCACAGGCCGGGTCCCGGACTCCTACGAGCAGTACTTC. This chain joins TRBV2 and TRBJ2-7; D gene ambiguous. The germline CDR1 and CDR2 sequences are SNHLY and FYNNEI. The CDR3 runs to 14 residues. V lost 10 bases and J lost 0, with 16 bases in between. Using reference TRBV2 and TRBJ2-7 for the parts outside the CDR3, the full variable domain is EPEVTQTPSHQVTQMGQEVILRCVPISNHLYFYWYRQILGQKVEFLVSFYNNEISEKSEIFDDQFSVERPDGSNFTLKIRSTKLEDSAMYFCATGRVPDSYEQYFGPGTRLTVT.

The rearrangement joins TRBV5-4 to TRBJ2-5; TRBD2 matches 8 bases. This CDR3 is 15 amino acids long. V was clipped by 0 bases and J by 5 bases; unmatched bases: 6. Germline V gives CDR1 SGHNT, CDR2 YYREEE (reference sequence). CDR3 nucleotides: TGTGCCAGCAGCTTGGACGGGGGGGCGGCGGAGACCCAGTACTTC. It translates to CASSLDGGAAETQYF.

The chain employs TRBV7-6 and TRBJ1-1; 9 nucleotides align to TRBD1. This CDR3 has 15 amino acids. Trimming removed 5 bases from V and 1 base from J; junction bases left unmatched: 5. Germline V gene data show CDR1 as SGHVS and CDR2 as FNYEAQ. The CDR3 DNA follows: TGTGCCAGCAGCCTCCGACAGGGGGAGAACACTGAAGCTTTCTTT. Translation: CASSLRQGENTEAFF.

This sequence joins TRBV29-1 and TRBJ2-3; the match to TRBD2 covers 9 bases. CDR3 size: 15 residues. V lost 1 base, J lost 5 bases, and 7 bases stayed unmatched. Looked up from germline, CDR1 is SQVTM and CDR2 is ANQGSEA. As DNA, the CDR3 is TGCAGCGTTGAAGGTCTAGCGGGGCGTGGAGATACGCAGTATTTT. As protein: CSVEGLAGRGDTQYF.

This clone was counted between two and nine times. This chain uses TRBV5-6 with TRBJ2-7, with TRBD1 matching 7 bases. The CDR3 totals 13 residues. J lost 2 bases, V lost 4 bases, and 3 bases had no gene match. Germline CDR1 is SGHDT and CDR2 is YYEEEE. The CDR3 DNA reads TGTGCCAGCAGCCAAACAGGGGCCTACGAGCAGTACTTC. It translates to CASSQTGAYEQYF. Full variable domain (outside the CDR3, taken from reference TRBV5-6 and TRBJ2-7): DAGVTQSPTHLIKTRGQQVTLRCSPKSGHDTVSWYQQALGQGPQFIFQYYEEEERQRGNFPDRFSGHQFPNYSSELNVNALLLGDSALYLCASSQTGAYEQYFGPGTRLTVT.

The chain uses TRBV30 and TRBJ2-5; D not certain. With 3 bases removed from V and 5 bases from J, the gap between germline ends came to 7 bases. The germline V gene encodes CDR1 GTSNPN and CDR2 SVGIG (reference sequence). CDR3 length: 11 amino acids. CDR3 in amino acids: CAWSLAETQYF. In nucleotides, the CDR3 is TGTGCCTGGAGCCTTGCGGAGACCCAGTACTTC.

This clone was observed a few times. The genes are TRBV6-6 and TRBJ1-2; 9 nucleotides match TRBD1. Trimming cost V 2 bases and J 4 bases; bases outside gene matches: 2. From germline, CDR1 is MNHNY and CDR2 SVGAGI (reference sequence). The CDR3 runs to 14 residues. Here the CDR3 reads CASSYGQGTYGYTF. Written as DNA, the CDR3 is TGTGCCAGCAGTTACGGACAGGGGACCTATGGCTACACCTTC.

The genes are TRBV14 and TRBJ2-3, with D maybe TRBD1 (5 bases). The germline V gene encodes CDR1 SGHDN and CDR2 FVKESK. The V and J ends lost 0 bases and 2 bases respectively, with 12 bases between them. This CDR3 is 16 amino acids long. CDR3 in amino acids: CASSQEAGLSTDTQYF. CDR3 bases: TGTGCCAGCAGCCAAGAGGCAGGGTTATCCACAGATACGCAGTATTTT.

In this sample, this clone turned up a few times. Other DNA sequences of this sample code for an identical CDR3. The CDR3 DNA sequence: TGCAGCGTTGGGCAGATGAACACTGAAGCTTTCTTT. Its translation is CSVGQMNTEAFF. The chain links TRBV29-1 to TRBJ1-1; D uncertain. This CDR3 spans 12 amino acids. Germline values: CDR1 SQVTM, CDR2 ANQGSEA. Trimming took 4 bases from V and 0 from J, leaving 6 bases between them.

This clone was detected once. The chain joins TRBV6-1 to TRBJ2-7; 10 bases fit TRBD2. The CDR3 extends over 14 amino acids. The V gene's germline CDR1 is MNHNS and CDR2 SASEGT. The J segment lost 0 bases and the V segment lost 6 bases, leaving 2 bases of the junction unmatched. The CDR3 protein is CASRASGSSYEQYF. The CDR3 bases are TGTGCCAGCAGGGCTAGCGGGAGCTCCTACGAGCAGTACTTC.

The chain joins TRBV29-1 to TRBJ2-7; tentatively, D is TRBD2 (5 bases). Deletions cut 7 bases from V and 3 bases from J, with 16 bases between. CDR1 is SQVTM and CDR2 is ANQGSEA in the germline V gene. The CDR3 loop spans 13 amino acids. In nucleotides, the CDR3 is TGCAGCGCTGGTAAGCGGAATGTCTACGAGCAGTACTTC. Protein: CSAGKRNVYEQYF.

The chain recombines TRBV29-1 with TRBJ1-1; tentative D call: TRBD1 (6 bases). The germline gives CDR1 SQVTM, CDR2 ANQGSEA. Between the trimmed V and J ends, which lost 3 bases and 0 bases, there was a span of 11 bases. The CDR3 length is 14 residues. The DNA of the CDR3 is TGCAGCGTTGAGTCCGGACAGTTGAACACTGAAGCTTTCTTT. Its translation: CSVESGQLNTEAFF.

Concerning this clone: Relative to the germline gene, one junction end is altered; a read error may explain this. This chain links TRBV2 with TRBJ2-4; D is unclear. The CDR3 consists of 13 residues. Germline V gives CDR1 SNHLY, CDR2 FYNNEI. The CDR3 here is CASSERSKNVQYF. For the CDR3, the DNA is TGTGCCAGCAGTGAAAGGTCCAAAAACGTTCAGTACTTC. The complete variable domain, with remaining parts taken from reference TRBV2 and TRBJ2-4, reads EPEVTQTPSHQVTQMGQEVILRCVPISNHLYFYWYRQILGQKVEFLVSFYNNEISEKSEIFDDQFSVERPDGSNFTLKIRSTKLEDSAMYFCASSERSKNVQYFGAGTRLSVL.

The chain has TRBV2 and TRBJ1-2; 8 bases are shared with TRBD1. The CDR3 covers 13 residues. After removal of 10 bases from V and 8 bases from J, the junction contained 12 bases not matched to a gene. Germline CDR1 is SNHLY and CDR2 is FYNNEI. For the CDR3, the DNA is TGTGCCATTCGGAGTGAGGACAGGGCGGGCTACACCTTC. It encodes CAIRSEDRAGYTF.

This clone was picked up one time. The chain has TRBV7-3 and TRBJ2-5, with 7 bases that match TRBD1. The CDR3 length is 13 residues. Germline V gene sequence: CDR1 SGHTA, CDR2 FQGTGA. The junction had 5 bases not matched to a gene; V was cut back by 4 bases and J by 6 bases. The CDR3 loop is CASSSGQDQTQYF. The CDR3 bases are TGTGCCAGCAGCTCAGGACAGGATCAGACCCAGTACTTC.

This CDR3 reads CASSYSGDRVNIQYF. The CDR3 DNA reads as TGTGCCAGCAGTTACTCGGGGGACAGGGTGAACATTCAGTACTTC. The chain is built from TRBV6-5 and TRBJ2-4; 9 bases line up with TRBD1. V was clipped by 0 bases and J by 7 bases; unmatched bases: 4. Germline values: CDR1 MNHEY, CDR2 SVGAGI. The CDR3 is made up of 15 amino acids.

J is TRBJ1-2 and V is TRBV4-1; perhaps TRBD1 as D (5 bases). Trimming took 2 bases from V and 4 from J, leaving 14 bases between them. Per the germline V gene, CDR1 is MGHRA and CDR2 is YSYEKL. This CDR3 region has 15 residues. In DNA form, the CDR3 reads TGCGCCAGCAGCCAAATCGGTGGGGGAGGCTATGGCTACACCTTC. Translated, it gives CASSQIGGGGYGYTF.

The chain employs TRBV6-1 and TRBJ2-5; the D gene is possibly TRBD2 (6 bases). CDR1 and CDR2 (germline): MNHNS, SASEGT. The CDR3 contains 14 residues. V lost 4 bases to trimming and J lost 4 bases, with 13 bases between them. CDR3 nucleotides: TGTGCCAGCAGTGTTGGCGGAGCGGGAGAGACCCAGTACTTC. Protein product: CASSVGGAGETQYF.

This clone has just a few counts. CDR3: CASSYSQRGGELFF. In DNA form, the CDR3 reads TGTGCCAGCAGTTACTCGCAACGGGGGGGGGAGCTGTTTTTT. V and J are TRBV6-5 and TRBJ2-2; D is possibly TRBD2 (6 bases). V was clipped by 0 bases and J by 8 bases, with 10 bases between them. Germline V gives CDR1 MNHEY, CDR2 SVGAGI. The length of the CDR3 is 14 residues.

The V gene is TRBV7-3, the J gene TRBJ2-3; D not certain. CDR1 and CDR2 (germline): SGHTA, FQGTGA. The V gene lost 1 base and the J gene lost 1 base, with 12 bases spanning the gap. The CDR3 runs 16 residues. The DNA of the CDR3 is TGTGCCAGCAGCTTAAATTCCGCACTCGGCACAGATACGCAGTATTTT. It encodes CASSLNSALGTDTQYF.

This clone was detected once. The chain couples TRBV13 to TRBJ2-7; 8 bases agree with TRBD1. The trim removed 10 bases at V and 0 bases at J, leaving 5 bases unmatched. This CDR3 has 13 residues. Looked up from germline, CDR1 is PRHDT and CDR2 is FYEKMQ (reference sequence). CDR3 sequence (DNA): TGTGCCATAAAGGACAGGGACTCCTACGAGCAGTACTTC. Protein sequence: CAIKDRDSYEQYF.

V and J are TRBV7-2 and TRBJ1-5; tentatively, D is TRBD1 (6 bases). Trimming removed 4 bases from V and 1 base from J, with 14 bases in between. Germline assignment: CDR1 SGHTA and CDR2 FQGNSA. The CDR3 runs 16 residues. CDR3 amino acids: CASSSRGGGSNQPQHF. The CDR3 DNA reads as TGTGCCAGCAGCTCAAGGGGGGGTGGCAGCAATCAGCCCCAGCATTTT.